This T cell receptor beta chain is drawn from a study of T cell changes during pregnancy in multiple sclerosis. Produced via immunoSEQ multiplex PCR; TCRdb's table is partial and in-frame only. Of more than 4,500 clones in the sample, about four fifths are singletons; the top ten hold roughly 15%. Trimming removed 0 bases at V and 0 bases at J, with 4 bases between. Germline CDR1 SGHKS, CDR2 YYEKEE (reference sequence). The CDR3 length is 14 residues. This clone qualifies as medium-sized. The source material was CD8+ T cells from peripheral blood mononuclear cells, sampled in the second trimester of pregnancy. The receptor was isolated from a female donor in good health, enrolled as a control in a pregnancy study. This sequence joins TRBV5-5 and TRBJ1-3; D unclear. The CDR3 DNA is TGTGCCAGCAGCTTGGACGGCTCTGGAAACACCATATATTTT. Translation gives CASSLDGSGNTIYF.